Reported below is one TCR beta chain. The antigen remains unidentified. V was cut by 4 bases and J by 12 bases, with 14 bases left in between. The CDR3 runs 12 residues. Germline V gene sequence: CDR1 SEHNR, CDR2 FQNEAQ (reference sequence). The data were taken from a study of cytomegalovirus exposure and HLA in healthy donors. Overall study findings and caveats: It was reportedly the case that the classifier diagnosed cytomegalovirus status with high specificity and sensitivity.

Primers included in the PCR were 60 Vbeta and 13 Jbeta primers. The data were produced by immunoSEQ multiplex PCR, yet TCRdb's version contains in-frame clones alone and is incomplete. The sample holds about 190,000 clones, about 80% seen once. What was sequenced was PBMCs. The receptor was derived from a woman aged 45-59 years in good health and CMV-seropositive. The chain uses TRBV7-9 and TRBJ2-3; possible D gene TRBD2, 5 bases. The CDR3 DNA sequence: TGTGCCAGCAGCTCGGACTCCATAGTACAGTATTTT. It is translated as CASSSDSIVQYF.